The next 20 T cell receptor beta chains were all read from a single sample in a study of cytomegalovirus exposure and HLA in healthy donors. Use of 60 Vbeta and 13 Jbeta primers characterized the PCR. Generated by immunoSEQ multiplex PCR, the TCRdb table keeps only in-frame clones and is missing some. This table holds 81,000 or so clones, about two thirds found once. Sequencing was done on a sample of PBMCs. The receptors were gathered from a woman aged 25 to 45 in good health and CMV-seropositive.

This chain connects TRBV18 to TRBJ2-3; TRBD1 agrees at 7 bases. Trimming cost V 5 bases and J 1 base; bases outside gene matches: 3. The CDR3 loop spans 14 amino acids. CDR1 is KGHSH and CDR2 is LQKENI in the germline V gene. The CDR3 nucleotides read TGTGCCAGCTCAGTTACAGGGGGCACAGATACGCAGTATTTT. This codes for CASSVTGGTDTQYF. The full variable domain, with the rest looked up from reference TRBV18 and TRBJ2-3, is NAGVMQNPRHLVRRRGQEARLRCSPMKGHSHVYWYRQLPEEGLKFMVYLQKENIIDESGMPKERFSAEFPKEGPSILRIQQVVRGDSAAYFCASSVTGGTDTQYFGPGTRLTVL.

CDR3 DNA sequence: TGTGCCAGCAGTGAGTCACAGCCCCCATTAACTGGCTACACCTTC. Protein sequence: CASSESQPPLTGYTF. This chain links TRBV6-1 with TRBJ1-2; no firm D call. Germline CDR1 MNHNS, CDR2 SASEGT. Between the trimmed V and J ends, which lost 3 bases and 7 bases, there was a span of 18 bases. The CDR3 loop spans 15 amino acids.

J is TRBJ1-5 and V is TRBV4-2; D gene unclear. This CDR3 is 17 amino acids long. Looked up from germline, CDR1 is LGHNA and CDR2 is YNFKEQ. Trimming removed 0 bases at V and 4 bases at J, with 16 bases between. CDR3 in amino acids: CASSQDPSQTGNQPQHF. CDR3 nucleotide sequence: TGTGCCAGCAGCCAAGACCCCTCCCAGACGGGAAATCAGCCCCAGCATTTT.

The chain combines TRBV10-3 with TRBJ1-6; D remains ambiguous. Germline CDR1 ENHRY, CDR2 SYGVKD. Trimming took off 7 bases at V and 0 bases at J, with 4 bases between the two ends. The CDR3 consists of 13 residues. The CDR3 DNA reads TGTGCCATCACGGGCTCCTATAATTCACCCCTCCACTTT. Its protein is CAITGSYNSPLHF.

For this clone: Other nucleotide sequences in the sample specify the same CDR3. The rearrangement links TRBV7-8 to TRBJ2-3; D is perhaps TRBD1 (6 bases). CDR1 and CDR2 (germline): SGHVS, FQNEAQ. V lost 5 bases and J 1 base, leaving 13 bases between the germline ends. The CDR3 is 15 amino acids. CDR3 loop: CASSPRGYGTDTQYF. The CDR3 region has the DNA TGTGCCAGCAGCCCCAGGGGCTACGGCACAGATACGCAGTATTTT.

V is TRBV7-9 and J is TRBJ1-2, with D maybe TRBD1 (5 bases). Germline V gives CDR1 SEHNR, CDR2 FQNEAQ (reference sequence). This CDR3 region has 14 residues. Trimming shortened V by 5 bases and J by 2 bases, and 12 bases separated the two germline ends. The CDR3 loop reads CASSPQTVNYGYTF. The CDR3, as DNA: TGTGCCAGCAGCCCTCAGACAGTGAACTATGGCTACACCTTC.

This clone was seen only a few times. V is TRBV18 and J is TRBJ1-2; the D is unclear. The germline CDR1 and CDR2 sequences are KGHSH and LQKENI. V shed 3 bases and J shed 6 bases, with 14 bases lying between them. This CDR3 is 14 amino acids long. The DNA of the CDR3 is TGTGCCAGCTCACCGGGAGTAGTATCAGATGGCTACACCTTC. It codes for CASSPGVVSDGYTF.

V gene TRBV5-4 combines with J gene TRBJ1-2; tentatively, D is TRBD1 (5 bases). Trimming took 4 bases from V and 1 from J, leaving 14 bases between them. Germline V gene sequence: CDR1 SGHNT, CDR2 YYREEE (reference sequence). The CDR3 runs 15 residues. CDR3 in amino acids: CASSPLGGINYGYTF. The DNA for the CDR3 is TGTGCCAGCAGCCCCCTGGGGGGGATTAACTATGGCTACACCTTC.

V and J are TRBV5-1 and TRBJ1-1; the D gene is possibly TRBD1 (5 bases). V was cut by 4 bases and J by 6 bases, with 19 bases left in between. Germline V gene sequence: CDR1 SGHRS, CDR2 YFSETQ. CDR3 size: 15 residues. CDR3 amino acids: CASSRGGEGSPEAFF. The CDR3 DNA is TGCGCCAGCAGCCGGGGAGGGGAGGGGAGCCCTGAAGCTTTCTTT.

In regard to this clone: An end of the junction differs from the germline gene, which may be a read error. The chain uses TRBV5-1 and TRBJ1-2, with 7 positions matching TRBD1. In germline, CDR1 is SGHRS, CDR2 YFSETQ. This CDR3 spans 15 amino acids. CDR3: CASRMGPGTEISYPF. CDR3 bases: TGCGCCAGCAGGATGGGCCCCGGGACAGAAATATCCTACCCCTTC. Full variable domain (remainder filled in from reference TRBV5-1 and TRBJ1-2): KAGVTQTPRYLIKTRGQQVTLSCSPISGHRSVSWYQQTPGQGLQFLFEYFSETQRNKGNFPGRFSGRQFSNSRSEMNVSTLELGDSALYLCASRMGPGTEISYPFGSGTRLTVV.

The CDR3, as DNA: TGTGCCAGCAGCTTAACAGGGGTACCTCCCTACGAGCAGTACTTC. Protein product: CASSLTGVPPYEQYF. The chain combines TRBV5-6 with TRBJ2-7; 7 bases are a match to TRBD1. The CDR3 length is 15 residues. V shed 2 bases and J 2 bases; nucleotides not matched to a gene: 7. Germline CDR1 is SGHDT and CDR2 is YYEEEE. The full variable domain, in which reference TRBV5-6 and TRBJ2-7 provide the parts outside the CDR3, is DAGVTQSPTHLIKTRGQQVTLRCSPKSGHDTVSWYQQALGQGPQFIFQYYEEEERQRGNFPDRFSGHQFPNYSSELNVNALLLGDSALYLCASSLTGVPPYEQYFGPGTRLTVT.

Comments on this clone: At one end the junction does not follow the germline gene, possibly because of a read error. V usage is TRBV7-6 and J usage is TRBJ1-2; TRBD1 matches 8 bases. The CDR3 runs to 14 residues. Per the germline V gene, CDR1 is SGHVS and CDR2 is FNYEAQ. The CDR3 nucleotides read TGTGCCAGCAGCCCAGGACAGGGCACGGGTGGCTACCCCTTC. It translates to CASSPGQGTGGYPF.

The chain carries TRBV7-2 and TRBJ2-3, with TRBD2 as a possible D gene (6 bases). Deletions cut 2 bases from V and 1 base from J, with 10 bases between. Germline CDR1 is SGHTA and CDR2 is FQGNSA. CDR3 length equals 15 residues. The CDR3 reads CASSLSRGGTDTQYF. The CDR3 nucleotides are TGTGCCAGCAGCTTATCGCGGGGAGGCACAGATACGCAGTATTTT.

The V and J genes are TRBV9 and TRBJ1-3; weak D call: TRBD1 (5 bases). Germline V gene data show CDR1 as SGDLS and CDR2 as YYNGEE. Trimming pared 0 bases from V and 3 bases from J, leaving 10 bases between. The CDR3 runs to 15 residues. The CDR3 is CASSVATGVGNTIYF. CDR3 DNA sequence: TGTGCCAGCAGCGTAGCTACGGGGGTTGGAAACACCATATATTTT. The complete variable domain, with remaining parts taken from reference TRBV9 and TRBJ1-3, reads DSGVTQTPKHLITATGQRVTLRCSPRSGDLSVYWYQQSLDQGLQFLIQYYNGEERAKGNILERFSAQQFPDLHSELNLSSLELGDSALYFCASSVATGVGNTIYFGEGSWLTVV.

The chain is built from TRBV14 and TRBJ1-1; tentatively, D is TRBD1 (5 bases). This CDR3 is built from 13 residues. CDR1 is SGHDN and CDR2 is FVKESK in the germline V gene. Deletions cut 6 bases from V and 6 bases from J, with 14 bases between. The CDR3 sequence: CASRYQGGPEAFF. Written as DNA, the CDR3 is TGTGCCAGCAGATACCAGGGTGGGCCTGAAGCTTTCTTT.

This clone was seen a few times. V and J are TRBV7-2 and TRBJ2-7; perhaps TRBD1 as D (6 bases). The CDR3 runs to 15 residues. The V gene's germline CDR1 is SGHTA and CDR2 FQGNSA. The V end lost 5 bases, the J end lost 3 bases, and 17 bases lay between the germline ends. This CDR3 is CASSIRDTNLYEQYF. The CDR3 region has the DNA TGTGCCAGCAGCATCCGGGACACAAATCTCTACGAGCAGTACTTC.

The chain joins TRBV6-1 to TRBJ1-5; 7 nucleotides align to TRBD1. Germline CDR1 MNHNS, CDR2 SASEGT. The CDR3 length is 15 residues. V gave up 2 bases and J gave up 1 base; unmatched junction bases: 2. This CDR3 is CASSEYRGSNQPQHF. The CDR3 nucleotides are TGTGCCAGCAGTGAATACAGGGGAAGCAATCAGCCCCAGCATTTT.

In this sample, this clone turned up a few times. This chain uses TRBV7-9 with TRBJ2-7; 7 nucleotides match TRBD2. CDR3 length: 15 amino acids. Trimming took 8 bases from V and 2 from J; bases not matched to a gene: 12. The germline V gene encodes CDR1 SEHNR and CDR2 FQNEAQ (reference sequence). The CDR3 nucleotides are TGTGCCAGCCCACTTAGGCGGGGGAAGCCCTACGAGCAGTACTTC. Its protein is CASPLRRGKPYEQYF.

This clone was counted a single time. The V gene is TRBV2, the J gene TRBJ2-5; 10 bases match TRBD2. The J call may be faulty, since TRBJ2-7 better matches the DNA end. The CDR3 loop spans 14 amino acids. Germline values: CDR1 SNHLY, CDR2 FYNNEI. For the CDR3, the DNA is TGTGCCACTCAGGCACTAGCGGGGTCCTACGAGCAGTACTTC. Encoded protein: CATQALAGSYEQYF.

This chain connects TRBV2 to TRBJ2-3, with 9 bases identical to TRBD1. The CDR3 totals 15 residues. Germline-derived CDR1 and CDR2 are SNHLY and FYNNEI. Unmatched junction bases numbered 7, after V lost 6 bases and J lost 3 bases. CDR3 nucleotide sequence: TGTGCCAGCAGCCGTTCGGGACAGGGTACAGATACGCAGTATTTT. Translation: CASSRSGQGTDTQYF.